Shown below are 3 T cell receptor beta chains from a single sample sequenced in a study of T cell changes during pregnancy in multiple sclerosis. Assay used: immunoSEQ multiplex PCR; TCRdb lists only in-frame clones, some missing. The profile shows roughly 70,000 clones, less than 95% of them singletons. The starting material was peripheral blood, obtained in the third trimester of pregnancy. These receptors all come from a female donor with multiple sclerosis, enrolled in a pregnancy study.

This sequence joins TRBV2 and TRBJ2-7; 8 bases match TRBD1. The CDR3 loop spans 14 amino acids. V dropped 6 bases and J dropped 3; count of bases not matched to a gene: 7. CDR1 SNHLY and CDR2 FYNNEI come from the germline V gene. CDR3 sequence reads: CASRPGTGLYEQYF. CDR3 nucleotide sequence: TGTGCCAGCAGACCCGGGACAGGACTCTACGAGCAGTACTTC.

The chain couples TRBV4-2 to TRBJ1-2; no firm D call. Germline-derived CDR1 and CDR2 are LGHNA and YNFKEQ. Trimming removed 3 bases at V and 0 bases at J, with 11 bases between. The CDR3 spans 15 residues. The CDR3 nucleotides read TGTGCCAGCAGCCAGGAGGAAGGGACTAACTATGGCTACACCTTC. It translates to CASSQEEGTNYGYTF.

In DNA form, the CDR3 reads TGCGCCAGCAGCCTGGGACAGGCCGACTATGGCTACACCTTC. Translating gives CASSLGQADYGYTF. This chain uses TRBV4-1 with TRBJ1-2, with 8 bases fitting TRBD1. Germline V gene data show CDR1 as MGHRA and CDR2 as YSYEKL. The CDR3 contains 14 residues. With V trimmed by 4 bases and J by 3 bases, 4 bases remained unmatched.